This is a list of T cell receptor beta chains from one sample in a study of blood T cell repertoires in COVID-19. Sequencing was performed with immunoSEQ multiplex PCR; in TCRdb, only in-frame clones are kept and a portion is missing. The table shows 220,000 or so clones, with about four fifths occurring only once. Sequenced material: peripheral blood. These receptors all stem from a woman younger than 45 who had recovered from COVID-19. The conserved cysteine and the conserved F or W are not part of the CDR3 here.

V gene,J gene,CDR3 protein
TRBV6-5,TRBJ1-3,ASSLTGSGNTIY
TRBV11-1,TRBJ2-5,ASSLRLAGLKETQY
TRBV6-5,TRBJ2-1,ASTVAGNSYNEQF
TRBV5-4,TRBJ2-5,ASSLVLAGVGETQY
TRBV4-1,TRBJ1-2,ASSQGRGIDGYT
TRBV19,TRBJ2-7,ASSLTGLSYEQY
TRBV5-6,TRBJ2-7,ASSPRDRVYEQY
TRBV19,TRBJ1-1,ASSIRGEAF
TRBV5-4,TRBJ2-4,ASSSGGFITLAKNIQY
TRBV6-5,TRBJ1-3,AIGDSSGNTIY
TRBV9,TRBJ1-3,ASSISGASGNTIY
TRBV6-5,TRBJ2-4,ASRRDKNIQY
TRBV7-9,TRBJ2-5,ASSLAGVNHLQETQY
TRBV28,TRBJ2-1,ASSLYRGNNEQF
TRBV4-2,TRBJ1-5,ASSQDGGGDQPQH
TRBV6-5,TRBJ2-2,ASATGGDTGELF
TRBV24-1,TRBJ2-1,ATSDFGGYNEQF
TRBV19,TRBJ1-6,ASSRTGGINSPLH
TRBV28,TRBJ2-6,ASSSSHPSGANVLT
TRBV6-1,TRBJ2-1,ASSESGGYNEQF
TRBV19,TRBJ2-1,ASSMTSGGYNEQF
TRBV6-1,TRBJ2-6,ASSGRPDTFSGANVLT
TRBV12-3/TRBV12-4,TRBJ1-5,ASSLGGRPQH
TRBV5-4,TRBJ2-2,ASSLRQTSNTGELF
TRBV30,TRBJ2-3,AWSHGEPETQY
TRBV30,TRBJ2-7,AWSAGSLGYEQY
TRBV11-2,TRBJ1-3,ASSPRTVWDLAGNTIY
TRBV11-2,TRBJ1-4,ASSPGEWTNEKLF
TRBV7-3,TRBJ1-2,ASSQGQGNYGYT
TRBV30,TRBJ1-6,AWSTRQVRNSPLH
TRBV29-1,TRBJ1-2,SVEGGANYGYT
TRBV10-3,TRBJ2-1,AISRSSYNEQF
TRBV28,TRBJ2-2,ASTRAGTMNTGELF
TRBV19,TRBJ1-1,ASSPPGNTEAF
TRBV2,TRBJ1-2,ASSEPGWGYT